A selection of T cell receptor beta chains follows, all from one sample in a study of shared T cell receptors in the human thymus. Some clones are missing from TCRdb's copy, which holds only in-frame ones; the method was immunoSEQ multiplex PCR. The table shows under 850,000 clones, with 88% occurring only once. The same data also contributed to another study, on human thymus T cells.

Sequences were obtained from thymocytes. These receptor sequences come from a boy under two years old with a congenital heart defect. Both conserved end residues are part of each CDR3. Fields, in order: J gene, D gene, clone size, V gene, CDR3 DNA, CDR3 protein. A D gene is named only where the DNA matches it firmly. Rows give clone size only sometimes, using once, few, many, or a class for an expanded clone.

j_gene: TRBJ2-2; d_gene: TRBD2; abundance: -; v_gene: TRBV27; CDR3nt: TGTGCCAGCAGTTTATGGGGTTTCGAACGGCAGCGGGAGGACACCGGGGAGCTGTTTTTT; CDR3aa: CASSLWGFERQREDTGELFF
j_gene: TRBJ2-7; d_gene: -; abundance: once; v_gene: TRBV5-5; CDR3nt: TGTGCCAGCAGCCCCCGGGGCTCCTACGAGCAGTACTTC; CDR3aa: CASSPRGSYEQYF
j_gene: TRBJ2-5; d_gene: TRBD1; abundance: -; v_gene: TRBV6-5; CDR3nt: TGTGCCAGCAGTACTGACAGGGAAGAGACCCAGTACTTC; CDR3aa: CASSTDREETQYF
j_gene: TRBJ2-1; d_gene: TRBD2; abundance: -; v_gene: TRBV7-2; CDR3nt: TGTGCCAGCAGCTTACTTTGGCGGGAGGGTAGTTACAATGAGCAGTTCTTC; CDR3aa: CASSLLWREGSYNEQFF
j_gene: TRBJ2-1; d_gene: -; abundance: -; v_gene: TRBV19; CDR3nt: TGTGCCAGTAGAGCCCACGGGGCGGGGAATGAGCAGTTCTTC; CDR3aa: CASRAHGAGNEQFF
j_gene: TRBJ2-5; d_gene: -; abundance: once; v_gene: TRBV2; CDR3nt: TGTGCCAGCAGTGAAGCGCAGGGTGGGGGGGAGACCCAGTACTTC; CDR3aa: CASSEAQGGGETQYF
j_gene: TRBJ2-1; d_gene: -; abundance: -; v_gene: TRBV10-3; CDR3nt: TGTGCCATCAGCGGAAGCGGCGCGGATTCGTACAATGAGCAGTTCTTC; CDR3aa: CAISGSGADSYNEQFF
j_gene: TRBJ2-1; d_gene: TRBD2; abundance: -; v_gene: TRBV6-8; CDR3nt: TGTGCCAGCAGTAGTAGCGGGGGGAGGAATGAGCAGTTCTTC; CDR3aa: CASSSSGGRNEQFF
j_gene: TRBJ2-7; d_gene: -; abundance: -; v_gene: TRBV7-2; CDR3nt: TGTGCCAGCAGCTTCCGTAGCGGAGGGGACTACGAGCAGTACTTC; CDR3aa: CASSFRSGGDYEQYF
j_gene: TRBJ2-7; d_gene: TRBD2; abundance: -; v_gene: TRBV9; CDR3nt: TGTGCCAGCAGCCCTAGGGGCGGGAGGGCCTTATACGAGCAGTACTTC; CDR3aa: CASSPRGGRALYEQYF
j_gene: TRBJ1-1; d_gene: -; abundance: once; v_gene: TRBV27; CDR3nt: TGTGCCAGCAGCCGCCGGGGGGGGAACACTGAAGCTTTCTTT; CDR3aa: CASSRRGGNTEAFF
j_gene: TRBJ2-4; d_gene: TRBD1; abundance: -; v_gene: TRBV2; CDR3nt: TGTGCCAGCGCCCAGGGGGCGAACGCCAAAAACATTCAGTACTTC; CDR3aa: CASAQGANAKNIQYF
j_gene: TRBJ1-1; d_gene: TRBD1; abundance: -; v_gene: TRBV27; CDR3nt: TGTGCCAGCAGTTTCCGGGACAGCCGTCTGAACACTGAAGCTTTCTTT; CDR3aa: CASSFRDSRLNTEAFF
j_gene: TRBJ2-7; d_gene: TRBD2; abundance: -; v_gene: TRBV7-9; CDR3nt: TGTGCCAGCAGCCGACTAAGCGGGAGTTCCCCCTACGAGCAGTACTTC; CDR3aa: CASSRLSGSSPYEQYF
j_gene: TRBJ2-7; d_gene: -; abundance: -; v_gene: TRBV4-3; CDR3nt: TGCGCCAGCAGCCAAGATCCCGAGACTAGTGTCTACGAGCAGTACTTC; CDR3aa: CASSQDPETSVYEQYF
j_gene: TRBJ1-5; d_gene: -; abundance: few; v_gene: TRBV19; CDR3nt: TGTGCCAGTAAGTTCCCACGGGGGGAGCAGCCCCAGCATTTT; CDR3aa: CASKFPRGEQPQHF
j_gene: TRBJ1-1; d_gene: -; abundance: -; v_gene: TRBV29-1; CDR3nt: TGCAGCGTTGAAGATCCGGAGAGCACTGAAGCTTTCTTT; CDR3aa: CSVEDPESTEAFF
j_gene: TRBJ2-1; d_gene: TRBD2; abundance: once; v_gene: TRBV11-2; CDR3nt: TGTGCCAGCAGCTTAGGGGGCGGGAGTAGGATAGATGAGCAGTTCTTC; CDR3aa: CASSLGGGSRIDEQFF
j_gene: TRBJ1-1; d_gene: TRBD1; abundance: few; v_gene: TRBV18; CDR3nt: TGTGCCAGCTCGTCAGGGGGCCTCACTGAAGCTTTCTTT; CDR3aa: CASSSGGLTEAFF
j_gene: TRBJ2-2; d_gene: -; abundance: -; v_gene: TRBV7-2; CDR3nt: TGTGCCAGCAGCTTAGCGCGTGGCGGGGAGCTGTTTTTT; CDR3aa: CASSLARGGELFF
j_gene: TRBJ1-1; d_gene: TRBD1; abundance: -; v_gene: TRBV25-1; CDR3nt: TGTGCCAGCAGTGAAAACAATCCACGGGACAGGCCGATTGAAGCTTTCTTT; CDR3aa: CASSENNPRDRPIEAFF
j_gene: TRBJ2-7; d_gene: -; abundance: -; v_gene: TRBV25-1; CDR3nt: TGTGCCAGCAGTGGACGTGGAATGCTAGCGATCCTACCCCCCGAGCAGTACTTC; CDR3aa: CASSGRGMLAILPPEQYF
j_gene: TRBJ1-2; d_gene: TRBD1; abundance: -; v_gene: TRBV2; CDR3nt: TGTGCCAGCAGTCGATGCCGGACAGGGGCGGACTATGGCTACACCTTC; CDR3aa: CASSRCRTGADYGYTF
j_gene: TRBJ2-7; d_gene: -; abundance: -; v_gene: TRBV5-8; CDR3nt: TGTGCCAGCAGCCAACCGCAGGGGATCTACGAGCAGTACTTC; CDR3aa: CASSQPQGIYEQYF
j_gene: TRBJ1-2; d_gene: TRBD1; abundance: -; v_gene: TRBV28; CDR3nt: TGTGCCAGCAGCTGGGAACAGGGGGCGGTCGGCTACACCTTC; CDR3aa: CASSWEQGAVGYTF
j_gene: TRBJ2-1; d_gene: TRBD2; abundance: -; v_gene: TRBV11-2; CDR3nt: TGTGCCAGCAACGGGACTAGCGAAAACAATGAGCAGTTCTTC; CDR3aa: CASNGTSENNEQFF
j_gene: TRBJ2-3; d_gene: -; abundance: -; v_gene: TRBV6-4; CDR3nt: TGTGCCAGCAGTGACCTAGGAGGAGGCACAGATACGCAGTATTTT; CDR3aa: CASSDLGGGTDTQYF
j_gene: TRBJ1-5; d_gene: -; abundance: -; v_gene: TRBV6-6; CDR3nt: TGTGCCAGCAGGACAGGAGATTATAGCAATCAGCCCCAGCATTTT; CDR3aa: CASRTGDYSNQPQHF
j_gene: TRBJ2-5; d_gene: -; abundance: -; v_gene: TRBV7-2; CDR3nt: TGTGCCAGCAGCTTTAGGTCCGAGGCGGGGACCCAGTACTTC; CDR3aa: CASSFRSEAGTQYF
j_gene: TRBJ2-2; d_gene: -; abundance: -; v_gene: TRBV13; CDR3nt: TGTGCCAGCAGCCACCCTGGCATTACTCGTCTCCGACAGGTCTCCGCGAACACCGGGGAGCTGTTTTTT; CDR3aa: CASSHPGITRLRQVSANTGELFF
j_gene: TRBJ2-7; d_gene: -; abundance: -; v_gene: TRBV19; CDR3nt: TGTGCCAGTAGTATGGGGGGACCACCCTTCTACGAGCAGTACTTC; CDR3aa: CASSMGGPPFYEQYF
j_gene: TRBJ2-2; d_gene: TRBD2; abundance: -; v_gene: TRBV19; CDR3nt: TGTGCCAGTAGTGGAGGGGGTGTTAGCGGGACGTTCGGGGAGCTGTTTTTT; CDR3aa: CASSGGGVSGTFGELFF
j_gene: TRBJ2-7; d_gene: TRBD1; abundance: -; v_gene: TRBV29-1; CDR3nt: TGCAGCGTTGAGTCGGACAGGGGGATCTACGAGCAGTACTTC; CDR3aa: CSVESDRGIYEQYF
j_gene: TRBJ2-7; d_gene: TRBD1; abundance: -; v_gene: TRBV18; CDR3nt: TGTGCCAGCTCACCTGATGGGGACAGTAGCAACGAGCAGTACTTC; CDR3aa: CASSPDGDSSNEQYF
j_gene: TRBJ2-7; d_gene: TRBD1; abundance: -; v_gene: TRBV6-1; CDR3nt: TGTGCCAGCAGAAGGACAGGCTACGAGCAGTACTTC; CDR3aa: CASRRTGYEQYF
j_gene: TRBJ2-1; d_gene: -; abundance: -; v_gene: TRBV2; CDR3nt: TGTGCCAGCAGTGAGACTGGCAATGAGCAGTTCTTC; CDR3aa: CASSETGNEQFF
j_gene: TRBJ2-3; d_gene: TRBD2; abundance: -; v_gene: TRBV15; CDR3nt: TGTGCCACCAGCAGAGATCCCGAGGGGCGGGAGAATACAGATACGCAGTATTTT; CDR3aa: CATSRDPEGRENTDTQYF
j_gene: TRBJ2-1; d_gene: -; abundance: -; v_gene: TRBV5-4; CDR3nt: TGTGCCAGCAGCTTTGGCCAGGGGTCCTACAATGAGCAGTTCTTC; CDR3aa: CASSFGQGSYNEQFF
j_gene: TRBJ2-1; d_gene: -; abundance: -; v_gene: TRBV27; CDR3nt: TGTGCCAGCAGCCCGTTTCGGGAGTACAATGAGCAGTTCTTC; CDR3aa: CASSPFREYNEQFF
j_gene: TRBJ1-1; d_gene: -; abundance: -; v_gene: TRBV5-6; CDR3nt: TGTGCCAGCAGCCTCCCTGGCGGCGGCACTGAAGCTTTCTTT; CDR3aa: CASSLPGGGTEAFF